This passage covers 17 T cell receptor beta chains from one sample sequenced in a study of beta chain features in type 1 diabetes. What was sequenced were expressed TCRB transcripts, since all of the isolated RNA had been reverse transcribed. Sequenced by immunoSEQ multiplex PCR; TCRdb stores in-frame clones only, minus some. The sample lists about 330,000 clones; approximately 11% were seen once. Sample: naive CD4+ T cells from blood. These TCRs come from a woman aged 25-40 years in good health.

The table lists this clone with a few counts. V gene TRBV6-5 combines with J gene TRBJ1-2; D is perhaps TRBD1 (6 bases). There are 16 residues in the CDR3. V lost 0 bases and J lost 6, with 17 bases in between. Germline-derived CDR1 and CDR2 are MNHEY and SVGAGI. The CDR3 reads CASSYSLGLGADGYTF. The CDR3 DNA sequence: TGTGCCAGCAGTTACTCGTTAGGATTGGGGGCGGATGGCTACACCTTC.

J is TRBJ1-1 and V is TRBV27; 8 nucleotides align to TRBD1. Trimming at V came to 2 bases and at J to 0 bases, leaving 8 bases not matched to a gene. Germline-derived CDR1 and CDR2 are MNHEY and SMNVEV (reference sequence). The CDR3 loop spans 17 amino acids. CDR3 residues: CASSLRSGGPMNTEAFF. The CDR3 nucleotides read TGTGCCAGCAGTTTACGGTCAGGGGGCCCTATGAACACTGAAGCTTTCTTT.

This clone was seen only a few times. This chain links TRBV6-5 with TRBJ2-1; 14 nucleotides agree with TRBD2. CDR3 length: 15 amino acids. Trimming at V came to 6 bases and at J to 7 bases, leaving 5 bases not matched to a gene. Germline V gene data show CDR1 as MNHEY and CDR2 as SVGAGI. The CDR3 DNA follows: TGTGCCAGCAGCCGACTAGCGGGAGGGCCAAATGAGCAGTTCTTC. Residues: CASSRLAGGPNEQFF.

Only a few counts were recorded for this clone. The V call is TRBV29-1, the J call TRBJ2-1; D is ambiguous. The CDR3 is 11 residues long. Trimming pared 3 bases from V and 7 bases from J, leaving 7 bases between. Per germline, CDR1 SQVTM and CDR2 ANQGSEA. The CDR3 DNA sequence: TGCAGCGTTGAGCGTACTAATGAGCAGTTCTTC. Translation gives CSVERTNEQFF.

The sample holds a few counts of this clone. This chain links TRBV5-6 with TRBJ1-2, with D unclear. Germline loops: CDR1 SGHDT, CDR2 YYEEEE. This CDR3 has 14 amino acids. Trimming shortened V by 1 base and J by 2 bases, and 9 bases separated the two germline ends. The CDR3 loop reads CASSLNPRNYGYTF. The DNA for the CDR3 is TGTGCCAGCAGCTTGAATCCCAGGAACTATGGCTACACCTTC.

The gene calls are TRBV5-1 and TRBJ1-4, with TRBD1 matching 7 bases. J was trimmed by 11 bases and V by 4 bases; bases with no gene match: 8. The germline CDR1 and CDR2 sequences are SGHRS and YFSETQ. This CDR3 comprises 13 residues. The CDR3 sequence is CASSPLTGSKLFF. CDR3 DNA: TGCGCCAGCAGCCCCCTGACAGGGTCGAAACTGTTTTTT.

V usage is TRBV2 and J usage is TRBJ2-7; the D gene is possibly TRBD2 (5 bases). CDR3 length: 13 amino acids. Germline loops: CDR1 SNHLY, CDR2 FYNNEI. Trimming shortened V by 4 bases and J by 6 bases, and 13 bases separated the two germline ends. The CDR3 nucleotides read TGTGCCAGCAGTGGCGGGCGGGCCCTCGAGCAGTACTTC. This translates into CASSGGRALEQYF.

The chain carries TRBV2 and TRBJ2-7; TRBD2 matches at 8 bases. The trim removed 6 bases at V and 1 base at J, leaving 5 bases unmatched. The CDR3 totals 14 residues. From germline, CDR1 is SNHLY and CDR2 FYNNEI. DNA of the CDR3: TGTGCCAGCAGGATTAGCGGGGTATCCTACGAGCAGTACTTC. It codes for CASRISGVSYEQYF.

This clone turned up a few times. V is TRBV18 and J is TRBJ2-3, with a tentative D call TRBD1 (5 bases). Germline CDR1 and CDR2: KGHSH and LQKENI. V lost 2 bases and J lost 4, with 13 bases in between. This CDR3 has 15 residues. The CDR3 DNA reads as TGTGCCAGCTCACCAGCGACAAGGGGCTCAGATACGCAGTATTTT. Residues: CASSPATRGSDTQYF.

A note on this clone: The same CDR3 can be traced to other DNA sequences in this sample. CDR3 bases: TGTGCCAGCTCACAGCCGGGACAGGGCGCCTACGAGCAGTACTTC. Translation: CASSQPGQGAYEQYF. This sequence joins TRBV18 and TRBJ2-7, with TRBD1 identical over 9 bases. The CDR3 length is 15 residues. Germline V CDR1 and CDR2: KGHSH, LQKENI. V was pared by 4 bases and J by 2 bases, with 6 bases of the junction left unmatched.

The rearrangement uses TRBV5-4 and TRBJ2-3; 8 nucleotides agree with TRBD1. The length of the CDR3 is 13 residues. The germline CDR1 and CDR2 sequences are SGHNT and YYREEE (reference sequence). Trimming took 3 bases from V and 6 from J; bases not matched to a gene: 3. The CDR3 protein is CASSSGQVDTQYF. DNA for the CDR3: TGTGCCAGCAGCTCGGGACAGGTGGATACGCAGTATTTT.

This chain connects TRBV6-5 to TRBJ1-1; a possible D gene is TRBD1 (5 bases). CDR3 length equals 15 residues. Germline CDR1 MNHEY, CDR2 SVGAGI. The V and J ends lost 0 bases and 5 bases respectively, with 13 bases between them. CDR3 region: CASSYSWQGGTEAFF. The CDR3 DNA reads as TGTGCCAGCAGTTACTCTTGGCAGGGTGGTACTGAAGCTTTCTTT.

The CDR3 bases are TGCGCCAGCAGCTTGGCGGAGGGGGCGACTGAAGCTTTCTTT. Amino acids: CASSLAEGATEAFF. The chain joins TRBV5-1 to TRBJ1-1, with TRBD1 matching over 7 bases. The V gene end was trimmed by 0 bases and the J gene end by 5 bases; junction bases not matched to a gene: 4. CDR3 length equals 14 residues. Germline CDR1 and CDR2: SGHRS and YFSETQ.

The chain employs TRBV13 and TRBJ2-7, with 7 bases lining up with TRBD1. The CDR3 totals 15 residues. Germline loops: CDR1 PRHDT, CDR2 FYEKMQ (reference sequence). The V gene end was trimmed by 5 bases and the J gene end by 2 bases; junction bases not matched to a gene: 9. The CDR3 here is CASSLDRALTYEQYF. The CDR3 nucleotides are TGTGCCAGCAGCCTCGACAGGGCCCTTACCTACGAGCAGTACTTC.

The sample holds a few counts of this clone. This chain connects TRBV5-4 to TRBJ2-2; D is unresolved. Germline V gene data show CDR1 as SGHNT and CDR2 as YYREEE (reference sequence). This CDR3 contains 14 residues. V shed 0 bases and J shed 1 base, with 4 bases lying between them. In DNA form, the CDR3 reads TGTGCCAGCAGCTTGGGCGGGAACACCGGGGAGCTGTTTTTT. It yields the protein CASSLGGNTGELFF.

This clone was seen only a few times. This chain links TRBV19 with TRBJ2-1, with a possible D match to TRBD2 (6 bases). Germline values: CDR1 LNHDA, CDR2 SQIVND (reference sequence). The V and J ends lost 9 bases and 0 bases respectively, with 21 bases between them. This CDR3 is built from 17 residues. For the CDR3, the DNA is TGTGCCAGCCGGTCGGGAGAGCGGGCAAGCTCCTACAATGAGCAGTTCTTC. The encoded protein is CASRSGERASSYNEQFF.

CDR3 DNA sequence: TGTGCCAGCAGTTTGTCGACAGGGCAGTACTTC. Amino acid sequence: CASSLSTGQYF. J is TRBJ2-7 and V is TRBV28; D may be TRBD1 (6 bases). The CDR3 covers 11 residues. The V end was cut by 3 bases, the J end by 9 bases, with 9 bases between. CDR1 and CDR2 from the germline V gene are MDHEN and SYDVKM.